Sequencing of this T cell receptor (beta chain) was carried out in a study of blood T cell repertoires in COVID-19. Looking at the study overall: The study drew acute and convalescent COVID-19 samples from the United States, Italy and Spain. PBMCs, B-cell-depleted T cells, or T cells were the source of the cDNA or gDNA that made up the material.

Per the study methods: Reference gene primer amplification yielded estimated nucleated cell counts. The protocol was immunoSEQ multiplex PCR, while the TCRdb copy is restricted to in-frame clones and leaves out a portion. The V and J calls and clone size come from that table; D and trimming were worked out from the DNA. The data hold 130,000 to 150,000 clones, with 84% observed a single time. The CDR3 sequence is 14 residues long. Trimming took off 0 bases at V and 4 bases at J, with 10 bases between the two ends. CDR1 and CDR2 from the germline V gene are SGHTA and FQGNSA. The sequenced material came from peripheral blood. J is TRBJ2-7 and V is TRBV7-2; tentative D call: TRBD1 (5 bases). The receptor was derived from a man aged 55 to 70 with active or convalescent COVID-19. This chain's CDR3 is CASSLAGQVYEQYF. The CDR3 DNA reads as TGTGCCAGCAGCTTAGCGGGGCAAGTTTACGAGCAGTACTTC.